Below are 21 T cell receptor beta chains sequenced from a single sample in a study of blood T cell repertoires in COVID-19. Clones were sequenced by immunoSEQ multiplex PCR, and TCRdb holds only the in-frame ones, with some missing. The data contain around 32,000 clones, more than 85% of them singletons. Source material: peripheral blood. The receptors derive from a male donor with active COVID-19.

This sequence joins TRBV19 and TRBJ2-6; TRBD1 matches at 7 bases. The CDR3 is 17 amino acids. V lost 1 base, J lost 0 bases, and 3 bases stayed unmatched. CDR1 LNHDA and CDR2 SQIVND come from the germline V gene (reference sequence). CDR3: CASSIGTGFSGANVLTF. CDR3 DNA: TGTGCCAGTAGTATAGGGACAGGCTTCTCTGGGGCCAACGTCCTGACTTTC. The entire variable domain, with the rest obtained from reference TRBV19 and TRBJ2-6, is as follows: DGGITQSPKYLFRKEGQNVTLSCEQNLNHDAMYWYRQDPGQGLRLIYYSQIVNDFQKGDIAEGYSVSREKKESFPLTVTSAQKNPTAFYLCASSIGTGFSGANVLTFGAGSRLTVL.

The genes are TRBV7-9 and TRBJ1-1; D is unresolved. This CDR3 is 19 amino acids long. Germline CDR1 is SEHNR and CDR2 is FQNEAQ (reference sequence). V gave up 8 bases and J gave up 2 bases, with 30 bases separating them. The CDR3 DNA reads TGTGCCAGCGGCAAGCTGACCATCGGCAGCTTGAGGCCCAACACTGAAGCTTTCTTT. Protein product: CASGKLTIGSLRPNTEAFF.

The chain uses TRBV6-5 and TRBJ1-3, with a possible D match to TRBD1 (5 bases). The germline gives CDR1 MNHEY, CDR2 SVGAGI. The CDR3 extends over 14 amino acids. The ends were cut back, 7 bases at V and 3 bases at J, with 13 bases in the middle. This CDR3 is CASTDSGHGNTIYF. The CDR3 DNA is TGTGCCAGCACCGACAGCGGGCATGGAAACACCATATATTTT.

The V gene is TRBV29-1, the J gene TRBJ1-1, with 7 nucleotides matching TRBD1. V trimming: 4 bases; J trimming: 3 bases; junction bases outside the gene matches: 2. The CDR3 loop spans 12 amino acids. The germline CDR1 and CDR2 sequences are SQVTM and ANQGSEA. CDR3 bases: TGCAGCGTTGCAGGGGGACACACTGAAGCTTTCTTT. Its translation is CSVAGGHTEAFF.

This rearrangement joins TRBV6-2 or TRBV6-3 to TRBJ2-5; weak D call: TRBD1 (5 bases). V shed 5 bases and J shed 5 bases, with 21 bases lying between them. The CDR3 is 16 residues long. Per the germline V gene, CDR1 is MNHEY and CDR2 is SVGEGT. CDR3 protein: CASSPHPKTDWETQYF. CDR3 DNA sequence: TGTGCCAGCAGTCCCCATCCGAAGACAGATTGGGAGACCCAGTACTTC.

The rearrangement links TRBV14 to TRBJ1-2; weak D call: TRBD1 (5 bases). Between the trimmed V and J ends, which lost 0 bases and 0 bases, there was a span of 17 bases. CDR3 length: 18 residues. Germline-derived CDR1 and CDR2 are SGHDN and FVKESK. The CDR3 region is CASSQDIQGPTTNYGYTF. The CDR3 DNA sequence: TGTGCCAGCAGCCAAGATATCCAGGGCCCTACGACTAACTATGGCTACACCTTC.

The chain uses TRBV11-2 and TRBJ2-7; D possibly corresponds to TRBD2 (6 bases). The germline CDR1 and CDR2 sequences are SGHAT and FQNNGV. This CDR3 contains 14 residues. The V end was cut by 2 bases, the J end by 7 bases, with 15 bases between. The CDR3 loop is CASSLNPFGSEQYF. The CDR3 region has the DNA TGTGCCAGCAGCTTAAACCCGTTCGGGAGTGAGCAGTACTTC.

Comments on this clone: The same CDR3 can be traced to other DNA sequences in this sample. J is TRBJ1-1 and V is TRBV4-1; no definite D call. CDR3 length equals 14 residues. Per the germline V gene, CDR1 is MGHRA and CDR2 is YSYEKL. V shed 0 bases and J shed 5 bases, with 10 bases lying between them. CDR3 sequence reads: CASSQDRGLTEAFF. The DNA of the CDR3 is TGCGCCAGCAGCCAAGATCGAGGGTTGACTGAAGCTTTCTTT.

This chain connects TRBV2 to TRBJ2-2; 11 bases agree with TRBD2. CDR1 is SNHLY and CDR2 is FYNNEI in the germline V gene. The V segment lost 5 bases and the J segment 2 bases; nucleotides outside the gene matches: 4. The CDR3 loop spans 16 amino acids. CDR3 protein: CASSRLAGTNTGELFF. The DNA of the CDR3 is TGTGCCAGCAGTCGACTAGCGGGGACTAACACCGGGGAGCTGTTTTTT.

J is TRBJ2-2 and V is TRBV5-6; TRBD1 matches at 7 bases. The CDR3 runs to 17 residues. Germline V lookup: CDR1 SGHDT, CDR2 YYEEEE. Germline trimming cut 2 bases from V and 3 bases from J; bases unmatched to any gene: 10. The DNA for the CDR3 is TGTGCCAGCAGCTTCATCCCTGGGACAGCCTACACCGGGGAGCTGTTTTTT. This encodes CASSFIPGTAYTGELFF.

The chain uses TRBV14 and TRBJ1-3; no clear D. This CDR3 spans 11 amino acids. Germline values: CDR1 SGHDN, CDR2 FVKESK. The V end was cut by 6 bases, the J end by 8 bases, with 8 bases between. CDR3 nucleotide sequence: TGTGCCAGCAGTCTCTTAGACACCATATATTTT. Translation: CASSLLDTIYF.

The J gene is TRBJ2-5, the V gene TRBV4-3; D is possibly TRBD2 (7 bases). V lost 2 bases to trimming and J lost 4 bases, with 23 bases between them. Germline lookup yields CDR1 LGHNA and CDR2 YSLEER. The CDR3 is made up of 18 amino acids. The CDR3, as DNA: TGCGCCAGCAGCCAACGTCACGCGCGGACGGGGGGCCCAGAGACCCAGTACTTC. Translated, it gives CASSQRHARTGGPETQYF.

The chain is built from TRBV6-6 and TRBJ2-2, with 8 bases identical to TRBD1. The CDR3 sequence is 16 residues long. Looked up from germline, CDR1 is MNHNY and CDR2 is SVGAGI (reference sequence). The V and J ends lost 2 bases and 1 base, in that order; junction bases with no gene match: 3. CDR3 in amino acids: CASSYPGTGNTGELFF. The CDR3 region has the DNA TGTGCCAGCAGTTACCCCGGGACAGGGAACACCGGGGAGCTGTTTTTT.

The chain couples TRBV18 to TRBJ2-7; D possibly corresponds to TRBD1 (6 bases). This CDR3 has 13 amino acids. V shed 3 bases and J shed 6 bases, with 12 bases lying between them. Germline CDR1 KGHSH, CDR2 LQKENI. CDR3 DNA sequence: TGTGCCAGCTCACCGTCGGACAGTCGCGAGCAGTACTTC. Encoded protein: CASSPSDSREQYF.

The chain couples TRBV6-2 or TRBV6-3 to TRBJ1-1; tentatively, D is TRBD1 (5 bases). The CDR3 length is 15 residues. Per the germline V gene, CDR1 is MNHEY and CDR2 is SVGEGT. Trimming stripped 4 bases from V and 7 bases from J, with 19 bases between. The CDR3 sequence: CASSFVPGLKYEAFF. The CDR3 nucleotides read TGTGCCAGCAGTTTCGTACCGGGACTGAAGTATGAAGCTTTCTTT.

This clone was observed once. This chain uses TRBV5-1 with TRBJ2-2, with no clear D. The CDR3 is 16 residues long. Germline V gene sequence: CDR1 SGHRS, CDR2 YFSETQ. V gave up 0 bases and J gave up 1 base, with 10 bases separating them. This CDR3 is CASSLELTVNTGELFF. For the CDR3, the DNA is TGCGCCAGCAGCTTGGAATTAACGGTGAACACCGGGGAGCTGTTTTTT.

This clone was detected only once. CDR3 sequence (DNA): TGTGCCAGCTCACCACCGGCAGGGGTGTATGGAAACACCATATATTTT. Translating gives CASSPPAGVYGNTIYF. The chain combines TRBV18 with TRBJ1-3, with D perhaps TRBD1 (6 bases). V shed 0 bases and J shed 3 bases, with 12 bases lying between them. From germline, CDR1 is KGHSH and CDR2 LQKENI. The CDR3 is made up of 16 amino acids.

The rearrangement uses TRBV13 and TRBJ1-2, with D possibly TRBD1 on 5 matching bases. Germline CDR1 is PRHDT and CDR2 is FYEKMQ (reference sequence). The CDR3 is 14 residues long. V gave up 4 bases and J gave up 8 bases, with 17 bases separating them. The CDR3 sequence is CASSSLGQGVGYTF. The CDR3 coding sequence is TGTGCCAGCAGCTCCCTCGGGCAGGGCGTAGGCTACACCTTC.

V and J are TRBV7-8 and TRBJ1-5; 12 nucleotides agree with TRBD1. This CDR3 comprises 16 residues. V was clipped by 4 bases and J by 3 bases; unmatched bases: 4. The germline V gene encodes CDR1 SGHVS and CDR2 FQNEAQ. The CDR3 DNA follows: TGTGCCAGCAGCTCCGGGACAGGGGGCAACAATCAGCCCCAGCATTTT. This gives the protein CASSSGTGGNNQPQHF.

V usage is TRBV4-1 and J usage is TRBJ1-1; D gene unclear. Trimming removed 3 bases from V and 1 base from J, with 6 bases in between. The CDR3 is 13 residues long. Germline V gene data show CDR1 as MGHRA and CDR2 as YSYEKL. This CDR3 is CASSQQQNTEAFF. The CDR3 DNA reads TGCGCCAGCAGCCAGCAACAGAACACTGAAGCTTTCTTT.

The gene calls are TRBV2 and TRBJ1-1; 7 nucleotides agree with TRBD1. V dropped 4 bases and J dropped 4; count of bases not matched to a gene: 3. CDR3 length equals 13 residues. Germline-derived CDR1 and CDR2 are SNHLY and FYNNEI. CDR3 protein: CASSGQGSTEAFF. CDR3 in DNA: TGTGCCAGCAGTGGACAGGGAAGCACTGAAGCTTTCTTT. The full variable domain, its missing parts supplied by reference TRBV2 and TRBJ1-1, is EPEVTQTPSHQVTQMGQEVILRCVPISNHLYFYWYRQILGQKVEFLVSFYNNEISEKSEIFDDQFSVERPDGSNFTLKIRSTKLEDSAMYFCASSGQGSTEAFFGQGTRLTVV.